This T cell receptor (beta chain) was obtained from a study of T cells after yellow fever vaccination. The CDR3 totals 14 residues. The V gene's germline CDR1 is SGHRS and CDR2 YFSETQ. V was shortened by 0 bases and J by 1 base, with 5 bases between the two germline ends. This clonotype was observed at least ten times. TCRdb re-called the 5' RACE reads through MiXCR, storing one row per CDR3 protein. Of approximately 58,000 distinct CDR3 sequences in the sample, 4.5% to 6% were seen once. This specimen consisted of PBMCs, either bulk or a sorted T-cell subset (CD4+, CD8+, memory, or dextramer-sorted; not recorded which), obtained on the day of the yellow fever booster vaccination. V usage is TRBV5-1 and J usage is TRBJ2-1; D is unclear. This receptor was obtained from a man between 18 and 29 years old who received the YFV17D yellow fever vaccine. The CDR3 sequence is CASSLEQSYNEQFF. In DNA, the CDR3 is TGCGCCAGCAGCTTGGAACAGTCCTACAATGAGCAGTTCTTC.